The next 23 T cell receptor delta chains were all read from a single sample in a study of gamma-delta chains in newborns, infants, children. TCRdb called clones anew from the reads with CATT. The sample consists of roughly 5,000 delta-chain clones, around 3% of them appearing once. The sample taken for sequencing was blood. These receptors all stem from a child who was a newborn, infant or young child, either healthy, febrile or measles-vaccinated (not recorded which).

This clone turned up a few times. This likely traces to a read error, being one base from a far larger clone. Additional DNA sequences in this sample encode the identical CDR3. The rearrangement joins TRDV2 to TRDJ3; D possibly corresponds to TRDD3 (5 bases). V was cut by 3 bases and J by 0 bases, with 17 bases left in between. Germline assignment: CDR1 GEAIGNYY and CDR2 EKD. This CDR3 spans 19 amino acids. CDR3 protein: CACDDGYAASSWDTRQMFF. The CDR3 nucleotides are TGTGCCTGTGACGACGGATATGCGGCGAGCTCCTGGGACACCCGACAGATGTTTTTC.

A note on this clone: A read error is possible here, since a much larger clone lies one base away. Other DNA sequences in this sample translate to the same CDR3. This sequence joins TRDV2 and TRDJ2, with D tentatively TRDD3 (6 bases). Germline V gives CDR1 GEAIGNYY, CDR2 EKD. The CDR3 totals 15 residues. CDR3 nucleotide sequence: TGTGCCTGCGACACCGGGGGAGCTTTGACAGCACAACTCTTCTTT. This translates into CACDTGGALTAQLFF.

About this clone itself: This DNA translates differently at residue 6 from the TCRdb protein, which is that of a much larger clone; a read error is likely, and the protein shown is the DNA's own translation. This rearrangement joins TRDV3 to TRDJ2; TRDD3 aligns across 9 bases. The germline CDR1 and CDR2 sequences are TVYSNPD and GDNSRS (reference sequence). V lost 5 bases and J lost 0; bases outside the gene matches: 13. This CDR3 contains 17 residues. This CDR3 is CAKKGAGGSPLTAQLFF. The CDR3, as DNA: TGTGCCAAAAAGGGTGCTGGGGGATCCCCTTTGACAGCACAACTCTTCTTT.

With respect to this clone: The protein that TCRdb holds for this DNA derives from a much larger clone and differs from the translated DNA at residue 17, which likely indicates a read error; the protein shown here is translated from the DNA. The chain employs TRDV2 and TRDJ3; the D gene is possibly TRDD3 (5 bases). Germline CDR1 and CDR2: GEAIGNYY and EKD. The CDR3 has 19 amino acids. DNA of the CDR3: TGTGCCTGTGACACGGACTATACTGTAAGCTCCTGGGACACCCGACAGGTGTTTTTC. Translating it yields CACDTDYTVSSWDTRQVFF.

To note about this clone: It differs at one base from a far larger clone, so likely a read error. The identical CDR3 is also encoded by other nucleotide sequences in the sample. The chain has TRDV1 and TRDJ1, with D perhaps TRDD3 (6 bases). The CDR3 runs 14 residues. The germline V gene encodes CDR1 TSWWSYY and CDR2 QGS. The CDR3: CALGNGRIHDKLIF. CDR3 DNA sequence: TGTGCTCTTGGGAACGGGAGGATACACGATAAGCTCATCTTT.

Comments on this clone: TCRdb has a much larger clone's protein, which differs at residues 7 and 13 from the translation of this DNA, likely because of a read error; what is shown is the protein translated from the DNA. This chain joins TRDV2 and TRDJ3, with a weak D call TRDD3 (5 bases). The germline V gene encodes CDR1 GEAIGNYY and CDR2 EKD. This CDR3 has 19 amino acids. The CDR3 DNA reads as TGTGCCTGTGACAGCTACCGGGAGGGGACCTCCTGGAACACCCGACAGATGTTTTTC. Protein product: CACDSYREGTSWNTRQMFF.

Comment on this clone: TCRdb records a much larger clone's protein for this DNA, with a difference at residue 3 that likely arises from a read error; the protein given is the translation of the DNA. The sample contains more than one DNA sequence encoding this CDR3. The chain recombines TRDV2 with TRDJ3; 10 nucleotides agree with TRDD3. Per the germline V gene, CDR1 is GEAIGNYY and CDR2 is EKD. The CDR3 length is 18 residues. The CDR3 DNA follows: TGTGCCCGTGACACCTGGGGGATAAGCTCCTGGGACACCCGACAGATGTTTTTC. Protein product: CARDTWGISSWDTRQMFF.

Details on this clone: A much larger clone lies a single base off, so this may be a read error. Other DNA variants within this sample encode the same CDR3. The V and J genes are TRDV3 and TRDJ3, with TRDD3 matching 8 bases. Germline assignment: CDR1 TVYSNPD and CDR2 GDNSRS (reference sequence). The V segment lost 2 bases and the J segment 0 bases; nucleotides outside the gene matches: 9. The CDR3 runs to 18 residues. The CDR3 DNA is TGTGCCTTTGCTGACTGGGGGCCTAGCTCCTGGGACACCCGACAGATGTTTTTC. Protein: CAFADWGPSSWDTRQMFF. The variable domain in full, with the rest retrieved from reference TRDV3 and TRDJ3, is CDKVTQSSPDQTVASGSEVVLLCTYDTVYSNPDLFWYRIRPDYSFQFVFYGDNSRSEGADFTQGRFSVKHILTQKAFHLVISPVRTEDSATYYCAFADWGPSSWDTRQMFFGTGIKLFVEP.

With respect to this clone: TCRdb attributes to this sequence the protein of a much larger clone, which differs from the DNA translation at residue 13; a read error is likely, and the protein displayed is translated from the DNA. The CDR3 sequence: CAASEKLLGDTDRLIF. CDR3 nucleotide sequence: TGTGCAGCAAGCGAAAAACTACTGGGGGATACCGATAGACTCATCTTT. The genes are TRAV29/DV5 and TRDJ1, with TRDD3 matching 12 bases. The CDR3 has 16 residues. Looked up from germline, CDR1 is NSMFDY and CDR2 is ISSIKDK.

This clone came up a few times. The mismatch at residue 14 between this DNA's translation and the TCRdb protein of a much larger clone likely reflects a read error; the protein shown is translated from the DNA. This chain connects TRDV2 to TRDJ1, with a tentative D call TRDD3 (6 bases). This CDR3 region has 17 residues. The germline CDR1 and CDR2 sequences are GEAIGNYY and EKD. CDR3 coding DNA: TGTGCCTGTGACACCGGATTAGGGGGCCGACCGTGGGATAGACTCATCTTT. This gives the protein CACDTGLGGRPWDRLIF.

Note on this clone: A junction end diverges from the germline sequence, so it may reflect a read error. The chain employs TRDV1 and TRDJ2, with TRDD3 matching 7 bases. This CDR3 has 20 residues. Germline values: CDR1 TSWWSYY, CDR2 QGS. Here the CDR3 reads CALGELGCNMGDPLPAQLFF. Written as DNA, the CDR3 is TGTGCTCTTGGGGAACTCGGGTGTAACATGGGGGACCCTTTGCCAGCACAACTCTTCTTT.

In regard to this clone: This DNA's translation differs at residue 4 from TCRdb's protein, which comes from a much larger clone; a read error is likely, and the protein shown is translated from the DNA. Written as DNA, the CDR3 is TGTGCCTGTGGCACTAGGGGATACGCTTCCTGGGACACCCGACAGATGTTTTTC. Its translation is CACGTRGYASWDTRQMFF. The chain links TRDV2 to TRDJ3; TRDD3 agrees at 9 bases. The germline V gene has CDR1 GEAIGNYY and CDR2 EKD. V lost 5 bases and J lost 1; bases outside the gene matches: 8. This CDR3 has 18 amino acids.

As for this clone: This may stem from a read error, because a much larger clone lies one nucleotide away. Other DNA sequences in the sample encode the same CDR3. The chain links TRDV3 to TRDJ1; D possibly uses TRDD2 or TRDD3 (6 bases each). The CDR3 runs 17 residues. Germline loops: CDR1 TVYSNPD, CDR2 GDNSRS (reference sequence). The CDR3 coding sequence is TGTGCCTTTCTGAAGGATCTGGGGTTTCCTAACACCGATAAACTCATCTTC. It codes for CAFLKDLGFPNTDKLIF. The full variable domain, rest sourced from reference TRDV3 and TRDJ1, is CDKVTQSSPDQTVASGSEVVLLCTYDTVYSNPDLFWYRIRPDYSFQFVFYGDNSRSEGADFTQGRFSVKHILTQKAFHLVISPVRTEDSATYYCAFLKDLGFPNTDKLIFGKGTRVTVEP.

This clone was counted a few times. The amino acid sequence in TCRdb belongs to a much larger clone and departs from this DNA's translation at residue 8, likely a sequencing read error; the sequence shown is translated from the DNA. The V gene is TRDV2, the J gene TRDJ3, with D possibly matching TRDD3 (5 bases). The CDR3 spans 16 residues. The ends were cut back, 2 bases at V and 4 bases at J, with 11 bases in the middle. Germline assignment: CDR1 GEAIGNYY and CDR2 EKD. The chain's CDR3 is CACDKRYRWDTRQMFF. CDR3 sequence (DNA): TGTGCCTGTGACAAAAGATACAGATGGGACACCCGACAGATGTTTTTC.

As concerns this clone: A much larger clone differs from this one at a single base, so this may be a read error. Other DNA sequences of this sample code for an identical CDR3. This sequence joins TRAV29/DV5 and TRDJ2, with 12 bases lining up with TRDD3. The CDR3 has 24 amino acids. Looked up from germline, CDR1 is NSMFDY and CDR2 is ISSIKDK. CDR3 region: CAASRWSSTRTGGYTGALTAQLFF. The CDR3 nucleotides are TGTGCCGCAAGCCGATGGTCCTCTACCCGTACTGGGGGATACACCGGAGCTTTGACAGCACAACTCTTCTTT.

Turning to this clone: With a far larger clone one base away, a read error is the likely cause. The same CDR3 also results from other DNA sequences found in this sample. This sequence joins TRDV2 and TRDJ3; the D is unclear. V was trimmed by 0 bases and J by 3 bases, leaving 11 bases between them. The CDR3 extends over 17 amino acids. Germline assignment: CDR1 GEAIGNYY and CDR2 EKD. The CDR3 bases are TGTGCCTGTGACACCGTGGCCGGACTCTGGGACACCCGACAGATGTTTTTC. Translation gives CACDTVAGLWDTRQMFF.

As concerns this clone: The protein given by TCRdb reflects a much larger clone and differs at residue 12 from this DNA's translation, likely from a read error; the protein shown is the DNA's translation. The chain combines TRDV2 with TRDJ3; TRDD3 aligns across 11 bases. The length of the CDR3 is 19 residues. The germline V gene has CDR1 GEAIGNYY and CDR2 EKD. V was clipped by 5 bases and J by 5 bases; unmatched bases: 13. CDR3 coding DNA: TGTGCCTGTGTGTCCCTGGGGGATACCTTCGGCAGGGACACCCGACAGATGTTTTTC. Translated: CACVSLGDTFGRDTRQMFF.

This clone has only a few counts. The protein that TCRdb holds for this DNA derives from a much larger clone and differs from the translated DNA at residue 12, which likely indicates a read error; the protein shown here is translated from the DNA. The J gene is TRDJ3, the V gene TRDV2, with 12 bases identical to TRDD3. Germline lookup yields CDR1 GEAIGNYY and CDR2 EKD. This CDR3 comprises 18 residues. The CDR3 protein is CACDRTGGYSWGTRQMFF. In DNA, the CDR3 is TGTGCCTGTGACCGTACTGGGGGATACTCCTGGGGCACCCGACAGATGTTTTTC.

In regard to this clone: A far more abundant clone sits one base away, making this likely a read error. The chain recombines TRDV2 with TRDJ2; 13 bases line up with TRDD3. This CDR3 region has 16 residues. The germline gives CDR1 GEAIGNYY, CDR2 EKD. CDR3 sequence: CACDTLHWGIRGQPFF. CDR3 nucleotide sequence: TGTGCCTGTGACACCCTACACTGGGGGATACGTGGACAACCCTTCTTT.

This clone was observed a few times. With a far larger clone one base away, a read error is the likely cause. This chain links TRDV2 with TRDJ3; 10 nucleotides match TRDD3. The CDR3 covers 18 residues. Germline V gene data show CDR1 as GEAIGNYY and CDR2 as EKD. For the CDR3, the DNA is TGTGCCTGTGACACCGCTGGGGGATATTCCTGGGACACCCAACAGATGTTTTTC. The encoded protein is CACDTAGGYSWDTQQMFF.

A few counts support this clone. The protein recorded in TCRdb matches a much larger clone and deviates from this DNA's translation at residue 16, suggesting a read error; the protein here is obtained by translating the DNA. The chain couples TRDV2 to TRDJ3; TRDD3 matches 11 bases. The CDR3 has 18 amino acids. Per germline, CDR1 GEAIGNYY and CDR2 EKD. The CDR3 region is CACDVLGDSSWDTRQTFF. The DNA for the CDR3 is TGTGCCTGTGACGTACTGGGGGATAGCTCCTGGGACACCCGACAGACGTTTTTC.

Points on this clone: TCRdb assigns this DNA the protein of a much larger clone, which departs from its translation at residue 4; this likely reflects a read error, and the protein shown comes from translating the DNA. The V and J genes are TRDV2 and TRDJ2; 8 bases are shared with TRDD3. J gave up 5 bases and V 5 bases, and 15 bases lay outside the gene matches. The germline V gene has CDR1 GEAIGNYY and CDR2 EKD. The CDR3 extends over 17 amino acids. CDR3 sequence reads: CACGPLSWGSTTAQLFF. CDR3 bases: TGTGCCTGTGGCCCCCTTAGCTGGGGGAGTACTACAGCACAACTCTTCTTT.

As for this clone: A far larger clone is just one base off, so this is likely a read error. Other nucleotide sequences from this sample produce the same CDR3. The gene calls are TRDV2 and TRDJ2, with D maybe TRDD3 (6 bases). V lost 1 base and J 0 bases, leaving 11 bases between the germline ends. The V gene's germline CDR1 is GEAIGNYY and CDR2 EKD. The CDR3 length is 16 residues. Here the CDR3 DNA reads TGTGCCTGTGACACTAGTGGGGGGGCTTTGACAGCACAACTCTTCTTT. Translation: CACDTSGGALTAQLFF.